A selection of T cell receptor beta chains follows, all from one sample in a study of T cell repertoires in cytomegalovirus infection. TCRdb re-analysed the reads in MiXCR, keeping a single row per CDR3 protein. The sample lists roughly 500,000 distinct CDR3 sequences; about 42% were seen once. No antigen has been identified for these receptors. The specimen was cultured PBMCs, collected from culture after CMV antigen stimulation. The source is a human donor in good health (CMV status not recorded). Some clones in this sample may be carry-over from other donors' samples. Each CDR3 is given with its conserved first and last residue. Each record gives: J gene, clone size, D gene, V gene, CDR3 DNA, CDR3 protein. D genes are given only for firm matches. Only some rows state a clone size, as once, few, many or a class for expanded clones.

>TRBJ2-7|-|TRBD1|TRBV19
TGTGCCAGTAGCGCGAACCTGGGACAGGGGACTTACGAGCAGTACTTC
CASSANLGQGTYEQYF
>TRBJ1-1|-|-|TRBV5-6
TGTGCCAGCAGCTTGGTCCCAGGGAACGCTGAAGCTTTCTTT
CASSLVPGNAEAFF
>TRBJ2-2|-|TRBD1|TRBV11-2
TGTGCCAGCAGCGGGACAGGTGGGAACACCGGGGAGCTGTTTTTT
CASSGTGGNTGELFF
>TRBJ2-7|-|TRBD1|TRBV19
TGTGCCACCACCCGGGACAGAGAATACGAGCAGTACTTC
CATTRDREYEQYF
>TRBJ2-5|-|-|TRBV6-5
TGTGCCAGCAGTTTGACCTTGGACAAACAAGGGGAGACCCAGTACTTC
CASSLTLDKQGETQYF
>TRBJ2-2|-|TRBD2|TRBV6-6
TGTGCCAGCACTTACTGGCGGGGGGGGGCCGGGGAGCTGTTTTTT
CASTYWRGGAGELFF
>TRBJ2-3|-|-|TRBV5-1
TGCGCCAGCAGCGTGGAGACTAGCACAGATACGCAGTATTTT
CASSVETSTDTQYF
>TRBJ1-1|-|-|TRBV20-1
TGCAGTGCCCCGAGAGGGGGTCGGTACACTGAAGCTTTCTTT
CSAPRGGRYTEAFF
>TRBJ2-1|-|TRBD1|TRBV5-4
TGTGCCAGCAGCTTGCAGGGGGCGCGATACAATGAGCAGTTCTTC
CASSLQGARYNEQFF
>TRBJ1-6|few|-|TRBV6-2/TRBV6-3
TGTGCCAGCAGTTACCAGGGATCACCCCTCCACTTT
CASSYQGSPLHF
>TRBJ1-1|few|-|TRBV7-2
TGTGCCAGCAGCTTGTTGACAGCTCAAACTGAAGCTTTCTTT
CASSLLTAQTEAFF
>TRBJ1-4|-|-|TRBV2
TGTGCCAGCAGTGAGTGGGAGGGTAATGAAAAACTGTTTTTT
CASSEWEGNEKLFF
>TRBJ1-4|-|-|TRBV7-6
TGTGCCAGCAGCTTATTACAGAGTAATGAAAAACTGTTTTTT
CASSLLQSNEKLFF
>TRBJ2-3|-|-|TRBV7-8
TGTGCCAGCAGCTTACGTGGTTTAGCGCAGTATTTT
CASSLRGLAQYF
>TRBJ2-7|-|TRBD2|TRBV11-2
TGTGCCAGCAGCTTAGCTAGACGACCGGGACTAGCGGAGGAGCAGTACTTC
CASSLARRPGLAEEQYF
>TRBJ2-1|-|-|TRBV19
TGTGCCAGTAGTACAACGGACAGTCAACGCTACAATGAGCAGTTCTTC
CASSTTDSQRYNEQFF
>TRBJ2-7|-|-|TRBV20-1
TGCAGTGCTAGAGAACTAACACCCTTTGGCAAGCAGTACTTC
CSARELTPFGKQYF
>TRBJ2-1|-|-|TRBV6-5
TGTGCCAGCAGTTACTCCAGCGGAGAAAGGAGCCATGAGCAGTTCTTC
CASSYSSGERSHEQFF
>TRBJ2-5|-|-|TRBV19
TGTGCCAGTAGTACTCTATGGGGTCAATCAACCCAGTACTTC
CASSTLWGQSTQYF
>TRBJ2-2|-|TRBD1|TRBV7-9
TGTGCCAGCAGCCATTGGACAGGGGGCTACACCGGGGAGCTGTTTTTT
CASSHWTGGYTGELFF
>TRBJ1-5|-|-|TRBV12-3/TRBV12-4
TGTGCCAGCAGTTTAGGACAAAATAGCAATCAGCCCCAGCATTTT
CASSLGQNSNQPQHF
>TRBJ2-3|few|-|TRBV7-2
TGTGCCAGCAGCCGACGCTCAACTGGGGCGCAGTATTTT
CASSRRSTGAQYF
>TRBJ2-5|few|-|TRBV6-2/TRBV6-3
TGTGCCAGCAGTTACTCGACGGACCCATGGACCCAGTACTTC
CASSYSTDPWTQYF